Listed here is a single T cell receptor (beta chain). As yet, its antigen is unknown. Treatment denoted: oral pan-JAK inhibitor, 5-10 mg twice daily. Collected material from alopecia areata patients comprised lesional scalp punch biopsies and peripheral blood. The entry originates in a study of CD8+ T cells in alopecia areata. Study as a whole: Treatment of the treated patients consisted of oral tofacitinib, 5 to 10 mg twice daily.

Regarding the study as a whole: A large proportion of expanded lesional clones were detected persisting in scalp and blood during tofacitinib.

Germline V gene sequence: CDR1 SEHNR, CDR2 FQNEAQ (reference sequence). The V segment lost 5 bases and the J segment 0 bases; nucleotides outside the gene matches: 6. The CDR3 totals 16 residues. Sequencing relied on a cDNA template that was reverse transcribed from extracted RNA. The repertoire was sequenced with immunoSEQ multiplex PCR; TCRdb's copy has only in-frame clones and lacks some. The data hold 95,000 to 120,000 clones, with roughly three fifths observed a single time. The chain recombines TRBV7-9 with TRBJ2-3; TRBD1 matches 9 bases. The sequencing used CD4+ T cells sorted from blood, collected at week 24, from a patient treated with tofacitinib. The origin of this receptor is a human donor with alopecia areata. CDR3 region: CASSLTGGLSTDTQYF. The CDR3 DNA reads as TGTGCCAGCAGCCTTACAGGGGGCTTAAGCACAGATACGCAGTATTTT. The full variable domain, rest sourced from reference TRBV7-9 and TRBJ2-3, is DTGVSQNPRHKITKRGQNVTFRCDPISEHNRLYWYRQTLGQGPEFLTYFQNEAQLEKSRLLSDRFSAERPKGSFSTLEIQRTEQGDSAMYLCASSLTGGLSTDTQYFGPGTRLTVL.